What follows are 27 T cell receptor beta chains derived from one specimen sequenced in a study of brain T cells in children with intractable seizures. Sequencing used immunoSEQ multiplex PCR; TCRdb keeps in-frame clones, though not all of them. The sample shows hundreds of thousands of clones, 93% of them seen only once. Time point noted: blood from clinic visit 5 months post-surgery; TSC patient then seizure free. The sample was peripheral blood, taken roughly 5 months after surgery. These receptors were collected from a boy in the first two years of life with tuberous sclerosis and intractable seizures.

V usage is TRBV27 and J usage is TRBJ2-5; TRBD2 matches at 11 bases. The J segment lost 5 bases and the V segment lost 5 bases, leaving 10 bases of the junction unmatched. This CDR3 has 16 amino acids. Germline assignment: CDR1 MNHEY and CDR2 SMNVEV (reference sequence). The DNA of the CDR3 is TGTGCCAGCAGTCCCGGACTAGCGGGCCCGAGGGAGACCCAGTACTTC. Its protein is CASSPGLAGPRETQYF.

The V and J genes are TRBV7-8 and TRBJ2-7, with 7 nucleotides matching TRBD1. With 4 bases clipped from V and 3 bases from J, the junction kept 12 bases outside the gene matches. Germline CDR1 and CDR2: SGHVS and FQNEAQ. This CDR3 region has 16 residues. The chain's CDR3 is CASSYRISDRVYEQYF. The CDR3, as DNA: TGTGCCAGCAGCTACCGGATAAGCGACAGGGTCTACGAGCAGTACTTC. Based on the CDR3 plus reference TRBV7-8 and TRBJ2-7, the full variable domain is GAGVSQSPRYKVAKRGQDVALRCDPISGHVSLFWYQQALGQGPEFLTYFQNEAQLDKSGLPSDRFFAERPEGSVSTLKIQRTQQEDSAVYLCASSYRISDRVYEQYFGPGTRLTVT.

V is TRBV11-2 and J is TRBJ1-5; D unclear. CDR1 and CDR2 from the germline V gene are SGHAT and FQNNGV. Trimming shortened V by 5 bases and J by 6 bases, and 11 bases separated the two germline ends. The CDR3 sequence is 13 residues long. DNA of the CDR3: TGTGCCAGCAGCGCCACAGTGCGTCAGCCCCAGCATTTT. It specifies CASSATVRQPQHF.

The chain employs TRBV14 and TRBJ1-2; no reliable D call. The V end was cut by 5 bases, the J end by 4 bases, with 5 bases between. The CDR3 runs 11 residues. Germline V lookup: CDR1 SGHDN, CDR2 FVKESK. DNA of the CDR3: TGTGCCAGCAGCAAGGGCTATGGCTACACCTTC. Its protein is CASSKGYGYTF. Variable domain in full (rest from reference TRBV14 and TRBJ1-2): EAGVTQFPSHSVIEKGQTVTLRCDPISGHDNLYWYRRVMGKEIKFLLHFVKESKQDESGMPNNRFLAERTGGTYSTLKVQPAELEDSGVYFCASSKGYGYTFGSGTRLTVV.

The CDR3 DNA reads TGTGCCAGCAGCCCGGCCGGACTAGCGGGCACGGCGGGAGAGCAGTACTTC. It encodes CASSPAGLAGTAGEQYF. The chain employs TRBV13 and TRBJ2-7, with 11 bases that match TRBD2. The CDR3 totals 17 residues. CDR1 is PRHDT, CDR2 FYEKMQ, per germline (reference sequence). The ends lost 5 bases at V and 7 bases at J; junction bases unmatched: 16.

This chain links TRBV7-8 with TRBJ2-1, with D maybe TRBD2 (5 bases). The length of the CDR3 is 15 residues. Germline V CDR1 and CDR2: SGHVS, FQNEAQ. The ends were cut back, 1 base at V and 0 bases at J, with 7 bases in the middle. CDR3 protein: CASSLGTSSYNEQFF. In DNA, the CDR3 is TGTGCCAGCAGCTTAGGCACTAGCTCCTACAATGAGCAGTTCTTC. Drawing the rest from reference TRBV7-8 and TRBJ2-1, the complete variable domain is GAGVSQSPRYKVAKRGQDVALRCDPISGHVSLFWYQQALGQGPEFLTYFQNEAQLDKSGLPSDRFFAERPEGSVSTLKIQRTQQEDSAVYLCASSLGTSSYNEQFFGPGTRLTVL.

The chain is built from TRBV7-8 and TRBJ2-3; weak D call: TRBD2 (6 bases). The length of the CDR3 is 16 residues. Looked up from germline, CDR1 is SGHVS and CDR2 is FQNEAQ. V lost 3 bases, J lost 1 base, and 14 bases lay in between. CDR3 coding DNA: TGTGCCAGCAGCTTTTTGTTGCGGGGTGGCACAGATACGCAGTATTTT. The encoded protein is CASSFLLRGGTDTQYF.

This chain connects TRBV4-2 to TRBJ2-2; D remains unclear. V lost 0 bases and J lost 2, with 7 bases in between. The CDR3 totals 15 residues. Per germline, CDR1 LGHNA and CDR2 YNFKEQ. The CDR3 sequence is CASSQDQLNTGELFF. The CDR3 region has the DNA TGTGCCAGCAGCCAAGATCAACTAAACACCGGGGAGCTGTTTTTT.

The sample holds one count of this clone. This chain uses TRBV30 with TRBJ2-2, with TRBD2 identical over 15 bases. V was pared by 1 base and J by 2 bases, with 17 bases of the junction left unmatched. Germline V gene sequence: CDR1 GTSNPN, CDR2 SVGIG (reference sequence). This CDR3 spans 22 amino acids. The CDR3 sequence is CAWSGDTWTSGGASRNTGELFF. For the CDR3, the DNA is TGTGCCTGGAGTGGCGACACATGGACTAGCGGGGGGGCCTCAAGAAACACCGGGGAGCTGTTTTTT.

The chain has TRBV14 and TRBJ2-3; possible D gene TRBD2, 6 bases. V was shortened by 5 bases and J by 2 bases, with 11 bases between the two germline ends. The CDR3 sequence is 14 residues long. The germline gives CDR1 SGHDN, CDR2 FVKESK. CDR3 sequence reads: CASSKGLSTDTQYF. The CDR3 bases are TGTGCCAGCAGCAAGGGACTTTCCACAGATACGCAGTATTTT.

The chain uses TRBV29-1 and TRBJ1-2; D gene ambiguous. Germline-derived CDR1 and CDR2 are SQVTM and ANQGSEA. CDR3 length: 14 residues. V shed 5 bases and J shed 8 bases, with 21 bases lying between them. In nucleotides, the CDR3 is TGCAGCGTTACATCGACGGGATGGGTGGGCGGCTACACCTTC. This gives the protein CSVTSTGWVGGYTF.

This chain joins TRBV7-9 and TRBJ1-4, with D perhaps TRBD1 (6 bases). The CDR3 consists of 15 residues. Germline CDR1 reads SEHNR; CDR2 reads FQNEAQ (reference sequence). Trimming removed 2 bases at V and 6 bases at J, with 13 bases between. The CDR3 nucleotides read TGTGCCAGCAGCTTAAGGAACAGGGTAGATGAAAAACTGTTTTTT. This codes for CASSLRNRVDEKLFF.

The J gene is TRBJ1-6, the V gene TRBV30; D not resolved. With 5 bases removed from V and 4 bases from J, the gap between germline ends came to 12 bases. The CDR3 extends over 14 amino acids. Germline CDR1 and CDR2: GTSNPN and SVGIG (reference sequence). The CDR3 DNA follows: TGTGCCTGGGGAGGAGGGCGTTATAATTCACCCCTCCACTTT. Translated, it gives CAWGGGRYNSPLHF. Using reference TRBV30 and TRBJ1-6 for the parts outside the CDR3, the full variable domain is SQTIHQWPATLVQPVGSPLSLECTVEGTSNPNLYWYRQAAGRGLQLLFYSVGIGQISSEVPQNLSASRPQDRQFILSSKKLLLSDSGFYLCAWGGGRYNSPLHFGNGTRLTVT.

The V gene is TRBV9, the J gene TRBJ2-7, with D perhaps TRBD1 (5 bases). V was shortened by 3 bases and J by 2 bases, with 12 bases between the two germline ends. This CDR3 is 14 amino acids long. From germline, CDR1 is SGDLS and CDR2 YYNGEE. The CDR3 loop reads CASSADIGAYEQYF. The CDR3 coding sequence is TGTGCCAGCAGCGCGGACATTGGAGCCTACGAGCAGTACTTC.

The DNA of the CDR3 is TGCGCCAGCAGACATCCGGGACAGGGGTACGAGCAGTACTTC. Translating it yields CASRHPGQGYEQYF. The V call is TRBV5-1, the J call TRBJ2-7; TRBD1 matches 10 bases. CDR3 size: 14 residues. With 5 bases clipped from V and 4 bases from J, the junction kept 6 bases outside the gene matches. Germline V gives CDR1 SGHRS, CDR2 YFSETQ.

The chain recombines TRBV12-3 or TRBV12-4 with TRBJ1-1; D unresolved. The CDR3 spans 13 residues. Trimming left V 3 bases short and J 6 bases short, with 11 bases between. The CDR3 spells CASSFRVSAEAFF. The DNA for the CDR3 is TGTGCCAGCAGTTTTCGAGTGAGCGCTGAAGCTTTCTTT.

This rearrangement joins TRBV4-2 to TRBJ1-6; D gene unclear. The V end was cut by 0 bases, the J end by 0 bases, with 9 bases between. The CDR3 sequence is 17 residues long. From germline, CDR1 is LGHNA and CDR2 YNFKEQ. The CDR3 DNA sequence: TGTGCCAGCAGCCAAGATACGCCAAGCTCCTATAATTCACCCCTCCACTTT. Translation: CASSQDTPSSYNSPLHF.

The CDR3, as DNA: TGTGCCAGCAGCCAAGACCACACCGGGGAGCTGTTTTTT. Protein: CASSQDHTGELFF. The V call is TRBV14, the J call TRBJ2-2; D is ambiguous. The germline gives CDR1 SGHDN, CDR2 FVKESK. The CDR3 is 13 amino acids. With 0 bases removed from V and 3 bases from J, the gap between germline ends came to 2 bases.

This chain uses TRBV6-5 with TRBJ1-2; TRBD1 matches 7 bases. Germline V gene sequence: CDR1 MNHEY, CDR2 SVGAGI. There are 12 residues in the CDR3. V lost 5 bases and J lost 6; bases outside the gene matches: 3. The CDR3 here is CASSPTGDGYTF. The CDR3, as DNA: TGTGCCAGCAGTCCAACAGGGGATGGCTACACCTTC.

The chain joins TRBV6-5 to TRBJ2-7; TRBD1 is a possible D gene (5 bases). Trimming shortened V by 1 base and J by 1 base, and 11 bases separated the two germline ends. The CDR3 runs to 15 residues. Germline CDR1 and CDR2: MNHEY and SVGAGI. The CDR3 DNA is TGTGCCAGCAGTTACTTTAGGGGAAGGTCCTACGAGCAGTACTTC. Its translation is CASSYFRGRSYEQYF.

The chain joins TRBV7-2 to TRBJ1-2; maybe TRBD1 (6 bases). The V gene's germline CDR1 is SGHTA and CDR2 FQGNSA. The CDR3 is 17 residues long. Trimming left V 2 bases short and J 6 bases short, with 22 bases between. CDR3 sequence (DNA): TGTGCCAGCAGCTTAAGGGGGGCGCGGCAAGTTGTGGATGGCTACACCTTC. It specifies CASSLRGARQVVDGYTF.

The V gene is TRBV29-1, the J gene TRBJ1-2, with no clear D. CDR3 length: 11 residues. In germline, CDR1 is SQVTM, CDR2 ANQGSEA. Trimming stripped 5 bases from V and 2 bases from J, with 6 bases between. Here the CDR3 reads CSVTGNYGYTF. In nucleotides, the CDR3 is TGCAGCGTTACCGGCAACTATGGCTACACCTTC.

This rearrangement joins TRBV21-1 to TRBJ2-5; the table's D call, TRBD1, has no DNA check behind it. TRBV21-1 is described as a pseudogene. The length of the CDR3 is 12 residues. The DNA for the CDR3 is TGTGCCAGCATCAGGGGCGCGAAGACCCAGTACTTC. This translates into CASIRGAKTQYF.

This chain connects TRBV27 to TRBJ2-3; D is undetermined. The CDR3 loop spans 14 amino acids. Germline values: CDR1 MNHEY, CDR2 SMNVEV (reference sequence). Trimming took off 3 bases at V and 2 bases at J, with 9 bases between the two ends. CDR3 nucleotide sequence: TGTGCCAGCAGTTTGCTGGGGAACACAGATACGCAGTATTTT. This translates into CASSLLGNTDTQYF.

V is TRBV11-3 and J is TRBJ2-7; D unclear. The CDR3 is 12 amino acids. Germline V gene sequence: CDR1 SGHNT, CDR2 YENEEA. The ends were cut back, 2 bases at V and 13 bases at J, with 15 bases in the middle. The CDR3 region is CASSLRETPVYF. Here the CDR3 DNA reads TGTGCCAGCAGCTTACGCGAGACTCCCGTATACTTC.

This chain joins TRBV6-5 and TRBJ1-4; 8 bases line up with TRBD1. This CDR3 is built from 14 residues. Germline V gives CDR1 MNHEY, CDR2 SVGAGI. V shed 7 bases, J shed 4 bases, and the junction held 5 bases outside the gene matches. The CDR3 protein is CASMYRGFNEKLFF. CDR3 nucleotides: TGTGCCAGCATGTACAGGGGGTTTAATGAAAAACTGTTTTTT.

The CDR3: CASREIPLDSYGYTF. The DNA for the CDR3 is TGTGCCAGCAGGGAGATACCCTTGGATAGTTATGGCTACACCTTC. The chain combines TRBV6-5 with TRBJ1-2; D unresolved. The CDR3 consists of 15 residues. V was cut by 6 bases and J by 5 bases, with 19 bases left in between. CDR1 MNHEY and CDR2 SVGAGI come from the germline V gene.